This passage covers 22 T cell receptor beta chains from one sample sequenced in a study of CD8+CD57+ T cells in acquired aplastic anemia. Profiling of TCR beta VDJ combinations and CDR3 sequences used genomic DNA as template. TCRdb independently ran MiXCR on the reads; one entry per CDR3 protein. The repertoire holds around 500,000 distinct CDR3 sequences, about a third seen once, with approximately 0.82% in the top ten. By flow cytometry, patients selected for sequencing had shown an expansion of CD8+CD57+ cells. Input material: sorted CD4+, CD8+, or CD8+CD57+ T cells (not recorded which) from PBMCs. The receptors originated from a human donor with aplastic anemia.

This clonotype was picked up many times. The chain uses TRBV19 and TRBJ1-2, with D unclear. Germline V gene sequence: CDR1 LNHDA, CDR2 SQIVND (reference sequence). The V gene lost 4 bases and the J gene lost 6 bases, with 6 bases spanning the gap. The CDR3 contains 11 residues. The CDR3 loop reads CASSRGNGYTF. CDR3 coding DNA: TGTGCCAGTAGTAGAGGGAATGGCTACACCTTC.

This clonotype was picked up many times. The chain links TRBV7-6 to TRBJ2-1; D may match TRBD1 or TRBD2 (7 bases each). The CDR3 contains 15 residues. V shed 2 bases and J shed 7 bases, with 15 bases lying between them. CDR1 is SGHVS and CDR2 is FNYEAQ in the germline V gene. DNA for the CDR3: TGTGCCAGCAGCTTACCGTCAGGGGGGGGGAATGAGCAGTTCTTC. Translation gives CASSLPSGGGNEQFF. Using reference TRBV7-6 and TRBJ2-1 for the parts outside the CDR3, the full variable domain is GAGVSQSPRYKVTKRGQDVALRCDPISGHVSLYWYRQALGQGPEFLTYFNYEAQQDKSGLPNDRFSAERPEGSISTLTIQRTEQRDSAMYRCASSLPSGGGNEQFFGPGTRLTVL.

This clonotype was seen repeatedly, ten times or more. CDR3 in amino acids: CASSQADGYEQYF. The CDR3 region has the DNA TGCGCCAGCAGCCAAGCGGACGGATACGAGCAGTACTTC. The V gene is TRBV4-3, the J gene TRBJ2-7; D ambiguous. V dropped 1 base and J dropped 4 bases, with 8 bases sitting between them. CDR3 size: 13 residues. CDR1 LGHNA and CDR2 YSLEER come from the germline V gene.

This clonotype was seen ten or more times. The gene calls are TRBV2 and TRBJ1-3; D call uncertain. The CDR3 loop spans 15 amino acids. Germline V gene lookup returns CDR1 SNHLY and CDR2 FYNNEI. Trimming left V 5 bases short and J 0 bases short, with 11 bases between. The CDR3 DNA reads TGTGCCAGCAGTCGAGACATCAGCTCTGGAAACACCATATATTTT. It yields the protein CASSRDISSGNTIYF. Combining the CDR3 with reference TRBV2 and TRBJ1-3 gives the whole variable domain EPEVTQTPSHQVTQMGQEVILRCVPISNHLYFYWYRQILGQKVEFLVSFYNNEISEKSEIFDDQFSVERPDGSNFTLKIRSTKLEDSAMYFCASSRDISSGNTIYFGEGSWLTVV.

This clonotype has ten or more counts. The gene calls are TRBV9 and TRBJ1-2; D unclear. This CDR3 region has 13 residues. Germline V gene data show CDR1 as SGDLS and CDR2 as YYNGEE. The V and J ends lost 3 bases and 0 bases respectively, with 6 bases between them. Here the CDR3 DNA reads TGTGCCAGCAGCGCGGATCCTAACTATGGCTACACCTTC. It is translated as CASSADPNYGYTF.

This clonotype was recorded a few times. The CDR3 protein is CASSLLGVEEPQHF. CDR3 DNA sequence: TGTGCCAGCAGCTTGTTGGGCGTTGAGGAGCCCCAGCATTTT. The chain has TRBV5-8 and TRBJ1-5; no firm D call. The germline V and J ends were trimmed by 1 base and 8 bases, with 13 bases remaining between them. CDR3 length: 14 amino acids. The V gene's germline CDR1 is SGHTS and CDR2 YDEGEE.

This clonotype was recorded many times. The V gene is TRBV7-8, the J gene TRBJ2-7; no clear D gene. The CDR3 spans 14 residues. V gave up 5 bases and J gave up 4 bases, with 15 bases separating them. The germline V gene encodes CDR1 SGHVS and CDR2 FQNEAQ. In DNA, the CDR3 is TGTGCCAGCAGCAACCGACGGTTCGCTTACGAGCAGTACTTC. Its translation: CASSNRRFAYEQYF.

This sequence joins TRBV24-1 and TRBJ2-7; D is perhaps TRBD1 (6 bases). Trimming pared 7 bases from V and 1 base from J, leaving 13 bases between. CDR3 size: 14 residues. CDR1 KGHDR and CDR2 SFDVKD come from the germline V gene. CDR3 residues: CATSDTGKSYEQYF. CDR3 DNA sequence: TGTGCCACCAGCGACACAGGGAAATCCTACGAGCAGTACTTC.

This clonotype came up a few times. The chain recombines TRBV7-3 with TRBJ2-3; D may be TRBD2 (6 bases). Germline CDR1 is SGHTA and CDR2 is FQGTGA. The V gene lost 5 bases and the J gene lost 2 bases, with 11 bases spanning the gap. The CDR3 has 14 residues. Here the CDR3 reads CASSDRGNTDTQYF. The CDR3 DNA sequence: TGTGCCAGCAGCGATCGCGGGAACACAGATACGCAGTATTTT.

This clonotype occurred many times. This chain uses TRBV19 with TRBJ1-3; a possible D gene is TRBD1 (6 bases). CDR3 length: 14 amino acids. Trimming removed 10 bases at V and 0 bases at J, with 13 bases between. Germline V gene lookup returns CDR1 LNHDA and CDR2 SQIVND (reference sequence). The CDR3 region has the DNA TGTGCCACCAAGGGACAACACTCTGGAAACACCATATATTTT. Its translation is CATKGQHSGNTIYF.

The chain links TRBV6-1 to TRBJ2-7, with 7 bases fitting TRBD1. Germline CDR1 MNHNS, CDR2 SASEGT. This CDR3 region has 14 residues. Unmatched junction bases numbered 7, after V lost 5 bases and J lost 3 bases. The CDR3, as DNA: TGTGCCAGCAGTAGACAGGGAACTAACTACGAGCAGTACTTC. As protein: CASSRQGTNYEQYF.

This clonotype was seen repeatedly, ten times or more. V is TRBV2 and J is TRBJ2-5; TRBD2 agrees at 11 bases. The CDR3 consists of 14 residues. Germline lookup yields CDR1 SNHLY and CDR2 FYNNEI. J was trimmed by 2 bases and V by 10 bases; bases with no gene match: 6. The CDR3 reads CANPGTSGQETQYF. DNA for the CDR3: TGTGCCAACCCCGGGACTAGCGGACAAGAGACCCAGTACTTC.

As concerns this clonotype: It is likely a read error, because the conserved phenylalanine at the end of the CDR3 is missing. The V gene is TRBV2, the J gene TRBJ1-1, with 8 positions matching TRBD1. CDR1 is SNHLY and CDR2 is FYNNEI in the germline V gene. The CDR3 has 14 residues. V shed 1 base and J 4 bases; nucleotides not matched to a gene: 2. CDR3 nucleotide sequence: TGTGCCAGCAGTGAAGACAGGGGGAGCACTGAAGCTTTCCTT. Amino acids: CASSEDRGSTEAFL.

The chain uses TRBV7-2 and TRBJ2-5; D is possibly TRBD1 (6 bases). Germline CDR1 is SGHTA and CDR2 is FQGNSA. Trimming cost V 2 bases and J 5 bases, with 12 bases left between them. The CDR3 runs to 14 residues. The DNA for the CDR3 is TGTGCCAGCAGCTTAAATGGACAGCCCGAGACCCAGTACTTC. Its protein product is CASSLNGQPETQYF.

This clonotype has a handful of counts. The CDR3 region has the DNA TGTGCCAGCAGTGCGACATGGATGGAAGCTTTCTTT. As protein: CASSATWMEAFF. The chain has TRBV6-1 and TRBJ1-1; D gene unclear. The germline V and J ends were trimmed by 4 bases and 8 bases, with 11 bases remaining between them. The CDR3 length is 12 residues. Germline V gene sequence: CDR1 MNHNS, CDR2 SASEGT.

This clonotype was found many times. The chain links TRBV20-1 to TRBJ2-7; a possible D gene is TRBD1 (6 bases). The CDR3 consists of 13 residues. Trimming cost V 3 bases and J 0 bases, with 9 bases left between them. Germline CDR1 is DFQATT and CDR2 is SNEGSKA (reference sequence). CDR3 sequence reads: CSASRGPSYEQYF. The CDR3 region has the DNA TGCAGTGCTAGCAGGGGTCCCTCCTACGAGCAGTACTTC.

The V call is TRBV6-5, the J call TRBJ2-7; D is possibly TRBD1 (5 bases). The germline gives CDR1 MNHEY, CDR2 SVGAGI. The germline V and J ends were trimmed by 5 bases and 5 bases, with 13 bases remaining between them. This CDR3 has 13 residues. CDR3 DNA: TGTGCCAGCAGTAACTTAAGGGGCCACGAGCAGTACTTC. Its protein product is CASSNLRGHEQYF.

In this sample, this clonotype turned up many times. The chain employs TRBV19 and TRBJ2-2; the match to TRBD1 covers 8 bases. CDR1 LNHDA and CDR2 SQIVND come from the germline V gene (reference sequence). There are 15 residues in the CDR3. Losses at the gene ends were 4 bases for V and 0 bases for J; bases not matched to a gene: 1. The chain's CDR3 is CASSRGQANTGELFF. CDR3 in DNA: TGTGCCAGTAGTAGGGGACAGGCGAACACCGGGGAGCTGTTTTTT.

This chain uses TRBV7-8 with TRBJ2-7; TRBD2 is a possible D gene (5 bases). Trimming cost V 5 bases and J 3 bases, with 14 bases left between them. The CDR3 sequence is 14 residues long. Germline CDR1 and CDR2: SGHVS and FQNEAQ. The chain's CDR3 is CASSRGRRGYEQYF. CDR3 nucleotides: TGTGCCAGCAGCCGAGGGAGACGCGGCTACGAGCAGTACTTC. Drawing the rest from reference TRBV7-8 and TRBJ2-7, the complete variable domain is GAGVSQSPRYKVAKRGQDVALRCDPISGHVSLFWYQQALGQGPEFLTYFQNEAQLDKSGLPSDRFFAERPEGSVSTLKIQRTQQEDSAVYLCASSRGRRGYEQYFGPGTRLTVT.

A remark on this clonotype: Given a much more abundant clone one base away, this may be a read error. The chain has TRBV4-3 and TRBJ1-2, with D maybe TRBD1 (5 bases). The CDR3 contains 14 residues. Germline V gene sequence: CDR1 LGHNA, CDR2 YSLEER. CDR3 in amino acids: CAGSQEARDYGYTF. CDR3 in DNA: TGCGCCGGCAGCCAAGAAGCCAGGGACTATGGCTACACCTTC.

This clonotype has a count of ten or more. J is TRBJ1-2 and V is TRBV20-1; D is unresolved. CDR1 and CDR2 from the germline V gene are DFQATT and SNEGSKA (reference sequence). The ends were cut back, 1 base at V and 1 base at J, with 10 bases in the middle. The CDR3 is made up of 14 amino acids. Here the CDR3 DNA reads TGCAGTGCTAGAGTCACAGTGAATAACTATGGCTACACCTTC. This codes for CSARVTVNNYGYTF.

This clonotype was seen ten or more times. J is TRBJ2-3 and V is TRBV19; 10 bases map to TRBD2. Losses at the gene ends were 6 bases for V and 6 bases for J; bases not matched to a gene: 9. CDR3 size: 15 residues. In germline, CDR1 is LNHDA, CDR2 SQIVND (reference sequence). The DNA for the CDR3 is TGTGCCAGTAGGACTTCTAGCGGGAGCGGGGATACGCAGTATTTT. Translating it yields CASRTSSGSGDTQYF. The full variable domain, rest sourced from reference TRBV19 and TRBJ2-3, is DGGITQSPKYLFRKEGQNVTLSCEQNLNHDAMYWYRQDPGQGLRLIYYSQIVNDFQKGDIAEGYSVSREKKESFPLTVTSAQKNPTAFYLCASRTSSGSGDTQYFGPGTRLTVL.